The 21 T cell receptor beta chains in this list originate from one sample, sequenced in a study of beta chain features in type 1 diabetes. Sequenced material consisted of expressed TCRB transcripts (all of the isolated RNA was reverse transcribed). TCRdb's table, derived via immunoSEQ multiplex PCR, lists solely in-frame clones and lacks some. In the table there are under 400,000 clones, roughly 12% of which are singletons. The specimen sequenced was naive CD4+ T cells from blood. The source of these receptors is a man between 18 and 35 years old in good health.

V usage is TRBV30 and J usage is TRBJ2-5, with D possibly being TRBD1 (6 bases). The J call may be incorrect, as the DNA end agrees better with TRBJ2-7. Germline CDR1 and CDR2: GTSNPN and SVGIG (reference sequence). This CDR3 is 13 amino acids long. As DNA, the CDR3 is TGTGCCTGGAGCAGGGGCACAAACTACGAGCAGTACTTC. Amino acid sequence: CAWSRGTNYEQYF.

This clone appeared a few times. V is TRBV29-1 and J is TRBJ2-5, with D perhaps matching TRBD2 (6 bases). The assigned J gene may be wrong: the sequence end matches TRBJ2-7 better. Germline CDR1 SQVTM, CDR2 ANQGSEA. CDR3 length: 17 amino acids. CDR3 coding DNA: TGCAGCGTTGTACCGAACCTCCGGGACTTGCAAACCTACGAGCAGTACTTC. This gives the protein CSVVPNLRDLQTYEQYF.

The chain recombines TRBV29-1 with TRBJ1-2; D is unresolved. Trimming pared 0 bases from V and 5 bases from J, leaving 13 bases between. The CDR3 length is 14 residues. The germline V gene encodes CDR1 SQVTM and CDR2 ANQGSEA. The CDR3 DNA sequence: TGCAGCGTTGAAGATAGGCCTCGAGGGTATGGCTACACCTTC. Translating gives CSVEDRPRGYGYTF.

This chain uses TRBV7-2 with TRBJ2-4; 7 nucleotides line up with TRBD1. This CDR3 has 13 residues. The V segment lost 5 bases and the J segment 14 bases; nucleotides outside the gene matches: 12. Germline V gene sequence: CDR1 SGHTA, CDR2 FQGNSA. The CDR3 DNA reads as TGTGCCAGCAGCCTGGGGTACAGGGGAGAAAAGTACTTC. Its protein product is CASSLGYRGEKYF.

This clone was recorded a few times. V is TRBV5-6 and J is TRBJ2-1; 11 nucleotides match TRBD2. The CDR3 has 15 amino acids. The V and J ends lost 2 bases and 5 bases, in that order; junction bases with no gene match: 3. Germline assignment: CDR1 SGHDT and CDR2 YYEEEE. CDR3 bases: TGTGCCAGCAGCTTCGGGACTAGCGGAAACAATGAGCAGTTCTTC. The encoded protein is CASSFGTSGNNEQFF.

This clone was recorded a few times. J is TRBJ2-3 and V is TRBV7-9; 7 bases line up with TRBD1. Germline V gene sequence: CDR1 SEHNR, CDR2 FQNEAQ (reference sequence). Losses at the gene ends were 7 bases for V and 1 base for J; bases not matched to a gene: 8. There are 15 residues in the CDR3. CDR3 residues: CASTKTTGRTDTQYF. The CDR3 DNA reads TGTGCCAGCACCAAAACGACAGGGCGCACAGATACGCAGTATTTT.

This clone was counted only a few times. The chain carries TRBV4-1 and TRBJ2-1; 11 positions match TRBD2. CDR1 and CDR2 (germline): MGHRA, YSYEKL. The J segment lost 3 bases and the V segment lost 1 base, leaving 11 bases of the junction unmatched. This CDR3 contains 19 residues. The CDR3 DNA sequence: TGCGCCAGCAGCCAAGTGCGTCTAGCGGGGGGCCGATACTACAATGAGCAGTTCTTC. Translation: CASSQVRLAGGRYYNEQFF.

This clone was picked up a small number of times. The chain combines TRBV7-6 with TRBJ2-5; D unresolved. Germline CDR1 and CDR2: SGHVS and FNYEAQ. The V end lost 1 base, the J end lost 4 bases, and 7 bases lay between the germline ends. The CDR3 spans 13 residues. In nucleotides, the CDR3 is TGTGCCAGCAGCTTAGGAACTGGAGAGACCCAGTACTTC. This codes for CASSLGTGETQYF.

This clone was detected a few times. The chain joins TRBV7-2 to TRBJ1-2, with TRBD1 identical over 8 bases. This CDR3 is built from 14 residues. With V trimmed by 5 bases and J by 3 bases, 5 bases remained unmatched. Germline CDR1 is SGHTA and CDR2 is FQGNSA. CDR3: CASSRGQGYYGYTF. The CDR3 DNA reads TGTGCCAGCAGCAGAGGACAGGGTTACTATGGCTACACCTTC.

V gene TRBV18 combines with J gene TRBJ2-1; TRBD1 matches at 10 bases. The germline V gene encodes CDR1 KGHSH and CDR2 LQKENI. This CDR3 has 16 amino acids. The ends lost 1 base at V and 6 bases at J; junction bases unmatched: 6. DNA for the CDR3: TGTGCCAGCTCACCACTCTACGGGACAGGGGTCAATGAGCAGTTCTTC. Translated: CASSPLYGTGVNEQFF.

The rearrangement links TRBV30 to TRBJ1-2; 8 bases are a match to TRBD1. V gave up 0 bases and J gave up 6 bases; unmatched junction bases: 21. CDR3 size: 19 residues. CDR1 is GTSNPN and CDR2 is SVGIG in the germline V gene (reference sequence). CDR3 bases: TGTGCCTGGAGTGTACGGTTTGGGTCAGGGGGCGCTCAGACTAATGGCTACACCTTC. Protein sequence: CAWSVRFGSGGAQTNGYTF.

The gene calls are TRBV6-1 and TRBJ1-1, with 9 bases identical to TRBD1. Trimming at V came to 7 bases and at J to 3 bases, leaving 9 bases not matched to a gene. The CDR3 length is 15 residues. CDR1 and CDR2 from the germline V gene are MNHNS and SASEGT. Written as DNA, the CDR3 is TGTGCCAGCATTCCCGGGACAGGGTACTACACTGAAGCTTTCTTT. This gives the protein CASIPGTGYYTEAFF.

The chain couples TRBV4-3 to TRBJ1-5; D not certain. Germline CDR1 and CDR2: LGHNA and YSLEER. This CDR3 is 14 amino acids long. The V and J ends lost 4 bases and 7 bases respectively, with 14 bases between them. Written as DNA, the CDR3 is TGCGCCAGCAGCCGCGGCCTAAATAGCCAGCCCCAGCATTTT. It yields the protein CASSRGLNSQPQHF.

This clone was found a few times. The V gene is TRBV28, the J gene TRBJ1-1; 11 bases are shared with TRBD1. The CDR3 extends over 16 amino acids. V dropped 3 bases and J dropped 12; count of bases not matched to a gene: 15. The germline CDR1 and CDR2 sequences are MDHEN and SYDVKM. The DNA for the CDR3 is TGTGCCAGCAGTTTTCTTCGGACAGGGGGCGCCCGTGGATCTTTCTTT. The encoded protein is CASSFLRTGGARGSFF.

The chain couples TRBV4-2 to TRBJ2-2; 9 bases are a match to TRBD2. The CDR3 runs to 16 residues. Losses at the gene ends were 4 bases for V and 7 bases for J; bases not matched to a gene: 10. CDR1 and CDR2 from the germline V gene are LGHNA and YNFKEQ. The chain's CDR3 is CASSPRGLALIGELFF. In nucleotides, the CDR3 is TGTGCCAGCAGCCCAAGAGGACTAGCGTTGATCGGGGAGCTGTTTTTT.

V usage is TRBV30 and J usage is TRBJ1-4; D perhaps matches TRBD1 (6 bases). The V and J ends lost 2 bases and 13 bases respectively, with 17 bases between them. The CDR3 extends over 13 amino acids. Germline V gives CDR1 GTSNPN, CDR2 SVGIG (reference sequence). The CDR3 bases are TGTGCCTGGAGTCCCCCGGGACAAGTCGGACTGTTTTTT. It translates to CAWSPPGQVGLFF.

The rearrangement links TRBV5-6 to TRBJ2-6, with a tentative D call TRBD2 (5 bases). CDR3 length: 15 amino acids. Trimming took 4 bases from V and 1 from J, leaving 9 bases between them. Germline V CDR1 and CDR2: SGHDT, YYEEEE. The CDR3 here is CASSPRDSGANVLTF. The DNA for the CDR3 is TGTGCCAGCAGCCCACGGGATTCTGGGGCCAACGTCCTGACTTTC.

A few counts support this clone. The V gene is TRBV5-1, the J gene TRBJ1-1; D may be TRBD1 (5 bases). V lost 7 bases and J lost 2, with 12 bases in between. The germline gives CDR1 SGHRS, CDR2 YFSETQ. CDR3 length equals 13 residues. This chain's CDR3 is CASGEQENTEAFF. The CDR3 DNA sequence: TGCGCCAGCGGCGAACAGGAAAACACTGAAGCTTTCTTT.

J is TRBJ2-1 and V is TRBV14; TRBD2 agrees at 8 bases. Trimming removed 1 base from V and 8 bases from J; junction bases left unmatched: 10. CDR3 length: 16 residues. From germline, CDR1 is SGHDN and CDR2 FVKESK. The CDR3 DNA reads as TGTGCCAGCAGCCAAGTTGGTAGCGGGGCTTGGGATGAGCAGTTCTTC. The encoded protein is CASSQVGSGAWDEQFF.

The sample holds a few counts of this clone. This chain uses TRBV4-3 with TRBJ2-3, with D maybe TRBD2 (6 bases). The CDR3 consists of 19 residues. Germline CDR1 LGHNA, CDR2 YSLEER. The V and J ends lost 0 bases and 2 bases respectively, with 21 bases between them. The CDR3 bases are TGCGCCAGCAGCCAAGATCCGGGCGGGGTCTTTGGGAACACAGATACGCAGTATTTT. Its protein product is CASSQDPGGVFGNTDTQYF.

This clone has more than one count but fewer than ten. V is TRBV4-3 and J is TRBJ1-6; tentatively, D is TRBD1 (5 bases). This CDR3 has 17 amino acids. V dropped 0 bases and J dropped 9 bases, with 18 bases sitting between them. Germline assignment: CDR1 LGHNA and CDR2 YSLEER. As DNA, the CDR3 is TGCGCCAGCAGCCAAGATGCAGCAGGGTCCACGATTTCACCCCTCCACTTT. It encodes CASSQDAAGSTISPLHF.